This TCR beta chain stems from a study of shared T cell receptors in the human thymus. The CDR3 is 14 amino acids. J gave up 4 bases and V 8 bases, and 8 bases lay outside the gene matches. Per the germline V gene, CDR1 is MNHEY and CDR2 is SMNVEV (reference sequence). The method was immunoSEQ multiplex PCR; TCRdb's version includes in-frame clones alone and lacks a portion of them. The table lists about 400,000 clones, roughly 94% of them singletons. This clone was observed once. The receptor comes from a human donor. The rearrangement uses TRBV27 and TRBJ2-3, with 8 bases that match TRBD2. The material sequenced was thymocytes. The CDR3 loop reads CASSSGRDPDTQYF. The CDR3, as DNA: TGTGCCAGCTCCTCCGGGAGGGACCCAGATACGCAGTATTTT.